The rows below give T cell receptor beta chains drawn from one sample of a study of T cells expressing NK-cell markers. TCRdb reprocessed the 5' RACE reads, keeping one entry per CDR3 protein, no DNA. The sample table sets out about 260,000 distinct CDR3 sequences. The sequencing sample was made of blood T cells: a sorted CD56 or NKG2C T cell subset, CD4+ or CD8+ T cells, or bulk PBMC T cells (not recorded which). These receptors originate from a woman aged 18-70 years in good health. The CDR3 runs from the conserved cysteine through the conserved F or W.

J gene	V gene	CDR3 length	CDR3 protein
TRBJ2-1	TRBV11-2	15	CASSLTSGGGSEQFF
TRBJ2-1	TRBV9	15	CASSILAGVSDEQFF
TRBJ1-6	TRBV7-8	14	CASSLLKQASPLHF
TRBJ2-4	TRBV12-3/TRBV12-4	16	CASSLWDHTGKNIQYF
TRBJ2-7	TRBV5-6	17	CASSLRGFGTASYEQYF
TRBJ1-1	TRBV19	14	CAVTPGTGGFGAFF
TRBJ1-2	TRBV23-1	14	CASSQMEGNYGYTF
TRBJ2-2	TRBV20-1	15	CSARQREGNTGELFF
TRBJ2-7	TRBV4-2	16	CASSQDAGGSTYEQYF
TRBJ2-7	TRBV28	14	CASRSPGTGYEQYF
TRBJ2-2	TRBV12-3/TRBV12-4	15	CASSTGHTNTGELFF
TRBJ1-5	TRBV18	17	CASSPPGPDRDNQPQHF
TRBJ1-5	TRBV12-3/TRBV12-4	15	CASSSGTGDNQPQHF
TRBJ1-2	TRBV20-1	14	CSANPRGGNYGYTF
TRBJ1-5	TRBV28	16	CASSRGRGSVNQPQHF
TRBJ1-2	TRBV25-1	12	CASSAGQAGYTF
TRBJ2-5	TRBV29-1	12	CSVNRGQETQFF
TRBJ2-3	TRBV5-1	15	CASSLTVSPTDTQYF
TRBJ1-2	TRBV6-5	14	CASSIQESNYGYTF
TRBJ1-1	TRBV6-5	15	CASSYDRGLNTEAFF
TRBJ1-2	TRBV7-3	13	CASSPRRFYGYTF
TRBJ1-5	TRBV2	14	CASKQSVGNQPQHF
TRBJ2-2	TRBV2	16	CASSRRDRGRNGELFF
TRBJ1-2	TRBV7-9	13	CASSFGQLYGYTF
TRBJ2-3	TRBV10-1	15	CASSGQGASTDTQYF
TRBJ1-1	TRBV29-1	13	CSVESQGNTEAFF
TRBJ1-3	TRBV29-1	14	CSAIGQAPGDTIYF
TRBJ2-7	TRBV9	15	CASSPFLGSSYEQYF
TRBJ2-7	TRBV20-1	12	CSASIGSYEQYF
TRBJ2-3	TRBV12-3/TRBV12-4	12	CASSVAADTQYF
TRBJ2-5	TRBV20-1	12	CSAPSGLETQYF
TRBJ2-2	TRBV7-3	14	CASSPGKNTGELFF
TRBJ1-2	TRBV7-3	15	CASSLSGQANGGYTF
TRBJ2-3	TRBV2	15	CASNLRRGGTDTQYF
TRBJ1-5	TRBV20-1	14	CSARAGGEDQPQHF
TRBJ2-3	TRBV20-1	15	CSAFNPKAGRNTQYF
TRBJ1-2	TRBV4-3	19	CASSQGFRDRDWSGYGYTF
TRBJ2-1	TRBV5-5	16	CASSFEGTSSYNEQFF
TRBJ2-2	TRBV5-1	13	CASSSGTTGELFF
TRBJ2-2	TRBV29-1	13	CSVAGTPNGELFF